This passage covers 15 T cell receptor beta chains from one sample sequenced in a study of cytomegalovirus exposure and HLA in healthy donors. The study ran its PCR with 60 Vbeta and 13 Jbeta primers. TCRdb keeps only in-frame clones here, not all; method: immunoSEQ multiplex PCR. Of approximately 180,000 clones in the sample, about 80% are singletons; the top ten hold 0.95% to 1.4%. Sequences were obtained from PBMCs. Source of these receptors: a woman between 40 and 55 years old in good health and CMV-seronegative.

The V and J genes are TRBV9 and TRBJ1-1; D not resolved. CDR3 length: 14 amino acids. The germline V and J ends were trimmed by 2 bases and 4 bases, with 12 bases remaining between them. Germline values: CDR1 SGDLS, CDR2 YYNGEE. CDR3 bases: TGTGCCAGCAGCGTGGGGAGGGCGACCACTGAAGCTTTCTTT. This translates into CASSVGRATTEAFF. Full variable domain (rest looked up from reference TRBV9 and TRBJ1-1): DSGVTQTPKHLITATGQRVTLRCSPRSGDLSVYWYQQSLDQGLQFLIQYYNGEERAKGNILERFSAQQFPDLHSELNLSSLELGDSALYFCASSVGRATTEAFFGQGTRLTVV.

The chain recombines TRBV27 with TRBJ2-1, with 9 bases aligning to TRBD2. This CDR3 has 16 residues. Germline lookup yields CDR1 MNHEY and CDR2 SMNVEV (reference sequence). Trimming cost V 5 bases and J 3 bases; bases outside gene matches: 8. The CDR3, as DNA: TGTGCCAGCAGTCCTCCAGCGGGAGGCCTCTACAATGAGCAGTTCTTC. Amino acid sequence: CASSPPAGGLYNEQFF.

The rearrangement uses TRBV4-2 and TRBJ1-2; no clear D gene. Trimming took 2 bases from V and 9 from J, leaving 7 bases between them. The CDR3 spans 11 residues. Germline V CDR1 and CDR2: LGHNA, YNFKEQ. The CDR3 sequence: CASSQLDSYTF. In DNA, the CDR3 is TGTGCCAGCAGCCAATTAGATAGCTACACCTTC.

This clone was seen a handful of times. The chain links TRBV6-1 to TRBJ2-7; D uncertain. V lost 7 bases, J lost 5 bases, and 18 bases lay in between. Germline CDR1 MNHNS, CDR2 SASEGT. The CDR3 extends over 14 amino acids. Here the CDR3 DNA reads TGTGCCAGCAAGCCAGACATGGGTCGGAACGAGCAGTACTTC. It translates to CASKPDMGRNEQYF.

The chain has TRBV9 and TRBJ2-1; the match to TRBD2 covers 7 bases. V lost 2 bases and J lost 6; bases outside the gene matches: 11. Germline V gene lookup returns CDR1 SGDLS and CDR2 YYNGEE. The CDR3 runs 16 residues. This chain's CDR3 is CASSVDGGEGPNEQFF. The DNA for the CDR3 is TGTGCCAGCAGCGTCGACGGAGGGGAGGGCCCCAATGAGCAGTTCTTC.

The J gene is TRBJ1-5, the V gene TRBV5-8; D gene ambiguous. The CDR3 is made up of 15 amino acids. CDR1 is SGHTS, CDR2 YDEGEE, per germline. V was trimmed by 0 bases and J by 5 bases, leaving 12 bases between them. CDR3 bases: TGTGCCAGCAGCTTGGCAGGCAGGAGGCATCAGCCCCAGCATTTT. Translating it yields CASSLAGRRHQPQHF.

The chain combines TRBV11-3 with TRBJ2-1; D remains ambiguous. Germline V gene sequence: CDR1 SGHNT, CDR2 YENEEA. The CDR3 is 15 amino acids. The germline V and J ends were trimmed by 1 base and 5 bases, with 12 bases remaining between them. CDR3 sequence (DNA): TGTGCCAGCAGCTTAGTTATTATGGCGGACAATGAGCAGTTCTTC. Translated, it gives CASSLVIMADNEQFF.

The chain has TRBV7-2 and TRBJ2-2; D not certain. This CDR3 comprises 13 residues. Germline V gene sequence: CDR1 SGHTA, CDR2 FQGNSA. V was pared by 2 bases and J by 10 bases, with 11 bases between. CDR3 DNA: TGTGCCAGCAGCTTAACCAGGTCCAAGGAGCTGTTTTTT. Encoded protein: CASSLTRSKELFF.

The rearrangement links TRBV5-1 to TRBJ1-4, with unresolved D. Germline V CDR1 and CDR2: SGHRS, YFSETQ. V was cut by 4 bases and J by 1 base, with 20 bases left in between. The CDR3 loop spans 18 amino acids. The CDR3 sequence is CASSVRLASRLTNEKLFF. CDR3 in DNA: TGCGCCAGCAGCGTACGACTCGCGTCCCGCTTAACTAATGAAAAACTGTTTTTT.

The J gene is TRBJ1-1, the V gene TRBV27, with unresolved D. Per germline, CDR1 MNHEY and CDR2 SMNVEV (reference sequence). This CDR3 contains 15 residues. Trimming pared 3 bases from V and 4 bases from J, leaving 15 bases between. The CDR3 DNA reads TGTGCCAGCAGTTTGTACTACGGACTAGGCACTGAAGCTTTCTTT. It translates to CASSLYYGLGTEAFF.

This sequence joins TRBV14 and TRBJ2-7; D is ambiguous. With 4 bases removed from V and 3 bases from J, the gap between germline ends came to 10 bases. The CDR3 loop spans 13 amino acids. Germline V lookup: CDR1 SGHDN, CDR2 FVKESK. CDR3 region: CASSPTGDYEQYV. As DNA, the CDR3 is TGTGCCAGCAGCCCGACTGGGGACTACGAGCAGTACGTC.

The CDR3 loop is CASSRDNLYGYTF. CDR3 DNA: TGTGCCAGCAGCCGGGACAACCTCTATGGCTACACCTTC. The J gene is TRBJ1-2, the V gene TRBV7-2, with D maybe TRBD1 (6 bases). Germline V lookup: CDR1 SGHTA, CDR2 FQGNSA. This CDR3 is built from 13 residues. Deletions cut 5 bases from V and 4 bases from J, with 11 bases between. Drawing the rest from reference TRBV7-2 and TRBJ1-2, the complete variable domain is GAGVSQSPSNKVTEKGKDVELRCDPISGHTALYWYRQSLGQGLEFLIYFQGNSAPDKSGLPSDRFSAERTGGSVSTLTIQRTQQEDSAVYLCASSRDNLYGYTFGSGTRLTVV.

CDR3 sequence reads: CASRFGQNYGYTF. In nucleotides, the CDR3 is TGTGCAAGTCGCTTTGGGCAGAACTATGGCTACACCTTC. The gene calls are TRBV12-2 and TRBJ1-2; the table's TRBD1 call for D was not verified on the DNA. TRBV12-2 constitutes a pseudogene. The CDR3 runs to 13 residues.

The CDR3 DNA sequence: TGTGCCAGTAGTACGAGTGGGGGACAGGGCAATGAAAAACTGTTTTTT. This sequence encodes CASSTSGGQGNEKLFF. The rearrangement links TRBV19 to TRBJ1-4; TRBD1 aligns across 9 bases. CDR3 size: 16 residues. V lost 4 bases to trimming and J lost 5 bases; unmatched junction nucleotides: 8. The V gene's germline CDR1 is LNHDA and CDR2 SQIVND (reference sequence).

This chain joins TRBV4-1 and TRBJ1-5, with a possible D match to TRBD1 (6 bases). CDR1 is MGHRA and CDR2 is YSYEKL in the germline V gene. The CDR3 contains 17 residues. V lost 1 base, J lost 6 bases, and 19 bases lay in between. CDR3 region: CASSQVLARQVGQPQHF. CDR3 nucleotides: TGCGCCAGCAGCCAAGTTTTAGCCCGACAGGTAGGTCAGCCCCAGCATTTT.